The 12 T cell receptor beta chains reported below all come from one sample, sequenced in a study of control samples from healthy donors and cancer patients. Libraries were prepared by immunoSEQ multiplex PCR; TCRdb keeps only in-frame clonotypes and omits some of them. The top ten hold over 15% of the sample, which has approximately 44,000 clones, approximately 70% seen once. The sequencing sample was made of formalin-fixed, paraffin-embedded tissue. These receptors were obtained from a male donor with melanoma.

In its sample, this clone was seen once. The chain recombines TRBV19 with TRBJ1-5; TRBD1 matches 7 bases. The CDR3 runs 11 residues. The germline CDR1 and CDR2 sequences are LNHDA and SQIVND (reference sequence). V shed 9 bases, J shed 6 bases, and the junction held 2 bases outside the gene matches. CDR3: CARQGGQPQHF. Here the CDR3 DNA reads TGTGCCAGGCAGGGGGGTCAGCCCCAGCATTTT.

The V gene is TRBV7-3, the J gene TRBJ2-1, with 10 bases fitting TRBD2. The germline gives CDR1 SGHTA, CDR2 FQGTGA. The CDR3 length is 19 residues. V gave up 1 base and J gave up 4 bases; unmatched junction bases: 13. CDR3 sequence: CASSLSPVAGGRRYNEQFF. DNA of the CDR3: TGTGCCAGCAGCTTAAGTCCGGTAGCGGGAGGTAGGAGGTACAATGAGCAGTTCTTC. The variable domain in full, with the rest retrieved from reference TRBV7-3 and TRBJ2-1, is GAGVSQTPSNKVTEKGKYVELRCDPISGHTALYWYRQSLGQGPEFLIYFQGTGAADDSGLPNDRFFAVRPEGSVSTLKIQRTERGDSAVYLCASSLSPVAGGRRYNEQFFGPGTRLTVL.

This chain uses TRBV27 with TRBJ2-7, with D hard to call. Germline V gene sequence: CDR1 MNHEY, CDR2 SMNVEV (reference sequence). V was pared by 3 bases and J by 0 bases, with 6 bases between. There are 13 residues in the CDR3. The CDR3 here is CASSFLPSYEQYF. CDR3 DNA sequence: TGTGCCAGCAGTTTTCTCCCCTCCTACGAGCAGTACTTC.

CDR3 nucleotides: TGTGCCAGCAGTGGAGACAGGGGGATTGAGCAGTTCTTC. It yields the protein CASSGDRGIEQFF. The chain uses TRBV2 and TRBJ2-1; 9 bases agree with TRBD1. Trimming took 4 bases from V and 9 from J; bases not matched to a gene: 4. Looked up from germline, CDR1 is SNHLY and CDR2 is FYNNEI. The CDR3 consists of 13 residues.

The V call is TRBV18, the J call TRBJ2-1; 8 nucleotides agree with TRBD2. CDR3 length equals 16 residues. Germline lookup yields CDR1 KGHSH and CDR2 LQKENI. V shed 4 bases, J shed 12 bases, and the junction held 17 bases outside the gene matches. The CDR3 loop is CASSLDGPLGREVQFF. The DNA for the CDR3 is TGTGCCAGCTCACTCGACGGTCCACTCGGGCGGGAGGTGCAGTTCTTC.

In its sample, this clone was seen once. The gene calls are TRBV7-9 and TRBJ1-4; 10 nucleotides line up with TRBD1. This CDR3 has 15 residues. Germline V gives CDR1 SEHNR, CDR2 FQNEAQ (reference sequence). J gave up 7 bases and V 5 bases, and 7 bases lay outside the gene matches. The CDR3 sequence: CASSPDRGLSEKLFF. DNA for the CDR3: TGTGCCAGCAGCCCAGACAGGGGGCTTAGTGAAAAACTGTTTTTT.

This chain links TRBV2 with TRBJ1-4; tentatively, D is TRBD1 (5 bases). The CDR3 extends over 14 amino acids. Germline values: CDR1 SNHLY, CDR2 FYNNEI. Trimming removed 8 bases from V and 8 bases from J, with 18 bases in between. CDR3 protein: CASGGMVIGEKLFF. The CDR3 DNA sequence: TGTGCCAGCGGGGGGATGGTGATTGGAGAAAAACTGTTTTTT. The variable domain in full, completed from reference TRBV2 and TRBJ1-4, reads EPEVTQTPSHQVTQMGQEVILRCVPISNHLYFYWYRQILGQKVEFLVSFYNNEISEKSEIFDDQFSVERPDGSNFTLKIRSTKLEDSAMYFCASGGMVIGEKLFFGSGTQLSVL.

J is TRBJ1-1 and V is TRBV20-1; TRBD1 is a possible D gene (5 bases). Per germline, CDR1 DFQATT and CDR2 SNEGSKA (reference sequence). Deletions cut 3 bases from V and 3 bases from J, with 5 bases between. The CDR3 consists of 11 residues. The CDR3 region has the DNA TGCAGTGCTAGGGGACACACTGAAGCTTTCTTT. Its translation: CSARGHTEAFF.

J is TRBJ1-3 and V is TRBV4-1; 7 bases fit TRBD1. The CDR3 runs 14 residues. Unmatched junction bases numbered 5, after V lost 7 bases and J lost 2 bases. Germline V CDR1 and CDR2: MGHRA, YSYEKL. CDR3 sequence reads: CASTFGTAGNTIYF. The CDR3 DNA is TGCGCCAGCACCTTCGGGACAGCTGGAAACACCATATATTTT.

The chain joins TRBV27 to TRBJ1-1; D possibly corresponds to TRBD1 (6 bases). Germline V gives CDR1 MNHEY, CDR2 SMNVEV (reference sequence). The CDR3 consists of 13 residues. V was clipped by 7 bases and J by 5 bases, with 14 bases between them. This CDR3 is CASKRRGETEAFF. The DNA for the CDR3 is TGTGCCAGCAAAAGGAGGGGGGAGACTGAAGCTTTCTTT.

In nucleotides, the CDR3 is TGTGCCAGCAGTTGGGGTTACGAGCAGTACTTC. Translated: CASSWGYEQYF. The chain is built from TRBV6-5 and TRBJ2-7; D is unclear. Trimming stripped 4 bases from V and 4 bases from J, with 5 bases between. Germline V lookup: CDR1 MNHEY, CDR2 SVGAGI. This CDR3 is built from 11 residues.

The rearrangement links TRBV11-1 to TRBJ2-1; perhaps TRBD2 as D (5 bases). This CDR3 contains 16 residues. CDR1 is SGHAT, CDR2 FQDESV, per germline (reference sequence). V gave up 3 bases and J gave up 2 bases, with 14 bases separating them. CDR3 bases: TGTGCCAGCAGCTTCGGGCGTTCGGGGACCTACAATGAGCAGTTCTTC. The encoded protein is CASSFGRSGTYNEQFF.